Given below is one T cell receptor (beta chain) in context. The antigen is unknown. Germline V gene lookup returns CDR1 SGHKS and CDR2 YYEKEE (reference sequence). The J segment lost 4 bases and the V segment lost 4 bases, leaving 6 bases of the junction unmatched. CDR3 length: 15 amino acids. These data originate in a study of T cell responses to AZD1222 COVID-19 vaccine. Whole-study findings and limits: The study sampled repertoires only after the peak T cell response. Nearly half of spike-specific TCRs reportedly target variant regions that are unmutated in the B.1.351 and B.1.1.7 variants.

Clones were sequenced by immunoSEQ multiplex PCR, and TCRdb holds only the in-frame ones, with some missing. In the table there are about 120,000 clones, 88% of which are singletons. The rearrangement links TRBV5-5 to TRBJ2-1, with 9 bases aligning to TRBD1. This TCR was recovered from an adult in good health. The starting material was peripheral blood, obtained on day 0 of AZD1222 vaccination. CDR3 region: CASSVDRGPYNEQFF. Written as DNA, the CDR3 is TGTGCCAGCAGCGTGGACAGGGGTCCTTACAATGAGCAGTTCTTC.